One T cell receptor (beta chain) is described in this entry. The specificity of this receptor is unknown. No much larger clonotype is one base removed from it; base qualities were not supplied. The CDR3 regions of human TCRbeta chains were analyzed by immunosequencing. The authors' analysis ran thus. TCRs in the repertoires were matched against a reference library of SARS-CoV-2-specific TCRs that had been generated with the MIRA antigen-specificity platform. Breadth was defined as the fraction of unique TCRs that were SARS-CoV-2-associated, and depth was defined as the fraction of total T cells that were SARS-CoV-2-associated. Using the MIRA data, each spike-specific TCR was assigned both to the spike region to which the TCR was reactive and to a CD4 or CD8 class. Log10-transformed breadth and depth values were compared by one-way ANOVA with Sidak's multiple comparisons tests. The clones in this table, taken by TCRdb from immuneACCESS, are in-frame only. Not every clone is retained; where verified, under half of the shortfall comes from an unresolved V gene, and the cause of the rest is unknown. D and trimming were read from the DNA, whereas the V and J calls and clone size are those reported in that table. For this sample the table gives 110,000 to 150,000 clones, of which 93% were detected only once. The top ten hold roughly an eighth of the sample.

What the time point label conveys for this sample: sample from adult after SARS-CoV-2 infection, after symptom onset. Two convalescent COVID-19 patients, sampled after symptom onset from adults with prior SARS-CoV-2 infection, were also TCR-sequenced for comparison. Relative to germline, V is 3 bases shorter and J is 0 bases shorter, with 15 bases between their ends. From the germline V gene, CDR1 is SGHAT and CDR2 is FQNNGV. The CDR3, cysteine through phenylalanine, is 16 amino acids long. The CDR3 DNA has 48 bases and is translated from base 1. The sample comes from a study of T cell responses to AZD1222 COVID-19 vaccine (dated by TCRdb to about 2021). For context, the study as a whole: TCR sequencing was performed for roughly 250 trial participants, of whom roughly 200 were given two doses of AZD1222 and around 26 were given two doses of MenACWY control vaccine. Trial participants were enrolled into age subgroups of 18-55, 56-69 and 70-plus years, which contained about 150, 27 and 61 TCR-sequenced participants, respectively.

General findings and caveats noted by the study authors: Reportedly, close to half of the unique spike-specific TCRs recognized epitopes lying outside the regions that are mutated in the B.1.351 and B.1.1.7 variants. Participants were mostly white British and included more females than males, and it was suggested by the authors that clonal diversity may have been underestimated. The 56-69-year group was small, and its depth increase did not reach significance, likely because of low power. Vaccine-associated CD4 TCRs spanned the whole spike protein, with dominant responses in regions 160-218 and 743-854. Conclusions about previously exposed vaccinees were limited because only 5 or 6 AZD1222 recipients were SARS-CoV-2 seropositive at baseline. Because no day 14 peak-response samples were available, the repertoires could be characterized only after the peak T cell response. Spike-specific TCR breadth and depth rose significantly after two AZD1222 doses compared with day 0 and with MenACWY recipients.

The V and J genes are TRBV11-2 and TRBJ2-7; a tentative D match to TRBD2 spans 6 bases. This TCR was recovered from an adult who had recovered from COVID-19. The specimen was peripheral blood, collected after recovery from COVID-19. CDR3 protein: CASSLEGGSSSYEQYF. The nucleotide sequence is given as TGTGCCAGCAGCTTGGAAGGAGGGTCAAGCTCCTACGAGCAGTACTTC.